This T cell receptor beta chain was recorded in a study of vaccination and CD4 T cells after COVID-19. Cultured CD4+ T cell DNA was sequenced using the Oncomine TCR Beta short-read assay. A single record per CDR3 protein comes from TCRdb applying MiXCR to the PCR reads. Here the sample spans around 14,000 distinct CDR3 sequences, under 70% being singletons. The treatment was: 10-day PBMC culture with coronavirus spike peptide pools or control peptides (ViraFEST assay). Germline V CDR1 and CDR2: WSHSY, SAAADI. Trimming at V came to 7 bases and at J to 7 bases, leaving 10 bases not matched to a gene. The CDR3 runs 14 residues. This clonotype was seen more than once but under ten times. What it binds is unknown.

The chain recombines TRBV10-2 with TRBJ1-2; 9 bases are shared with TRBD1. The source of this sequence is a human donor who had recovered from COVID-19. The sequenced material came from CD4+ T cells from blood, cultured in vitro. DNA of the CDR3: TGCGCCAGCAAAAGGGACGGGACAGGGCTTGGCTACACCTTC. It encodes CASKRDGTGLGYTF.